Following are 27 T cell receptor beta chains from one sample sequenced in a study of CD8+ T cells in alopecia areata. Collection of lesional scalp punch biopsies and peripheral blood was performed in alopecia areata patients. Extracted from the samples, RNA was reverse transcribed into cDNA to serve as the sequencing template. TCRdb's table, derived via immunoSEQ multiplex PCR, lists solely in-frame clones and lacks some. The sample records over 6,000 clones, approximately 70% being singletons. The specimen was skin, collected at week 0. Source of these receptors: a human donor with alopecia areata.

The chain is built from TRBV7-2 and TRBJ2-1, with TRBD2 matching over 7 bases. Germline V gene lookup returns CDR1 SGHTA and CDR2 FQGNSA. CDR3 size: 16 residues. Trimming removed 5 bases from V and 7 bases from J; junction bases left unmatched: 14. The CDR3 is CASSPALAALGNEQFF. The CDR3 DNA is TGTGCCAGCAGCCCCGCCCTAGCGGCCCTCGGAAATGAGCAGTTCTTC.

As DNA, the CDR3 is TGTGCCAGCAGCGGGACTAGCGGGGGGGAACACAATGAGCAGTTCTTC. This gives the protein CASSGTSGGEHNEQFF. The chain has TRBV11-2 and TRBJ2-1, with TRBD2 matching 16 bases. The CDR3 covers 16 residues. J gave up 5 bases and V 5 bases, and 3 bases lay outside the gene matches. The germline gives CDR1 SGHAT, CDR2 FQNNGV.

V usage is TRBV4-3 and J usage is TRBJ2-3; D is undetermined. The CDR3 contains 15 residues. The germline V gene encodes CDR1 LGHNA and CDR2 YSLEER. The V end was cut by 0 bases, the J end by 0 bases, with 7 bases between. DNA for the CDR3: TGCGCCAGCAGCCAAGAACCCATGAGCACAGATACGCAGTATTTT. Translation: CASSQEPMSTDTQYF.

V and J are TRBV4-1 and TRBJ1-2; no firm D call. Trimming cost V 4 bases and J 4 bases, with 10 bases left between them. This CDR3 is 13 amino acids long. The germline V gene encodes CDR1 MGHRA and CDR2 YSYEKL. CDR3 protein: CASSPDRSYGYTF. The CDR3 region has the DNA TGCGCCAGCAGCCCAGATAGGAGCTATGGCTACACCTTC.

Here the CDR3 reads CASSSRHINTGELFF. Written as DNA, the CDR3 is TGTGCCAGCAGCTCGCGACATATAAACACCGGGGAGCTGTTTTTT. This chain connects TRBV9 to TRBJ2-2; D not resolved. The CDR3 has 15 residues. The ends were cut back, 4 bases at V and 2 bases at J, with 12 bases in the middle. From germline, CDR1 is SGDLS and CDR2 YYNGEE. Filled out from reference TRBV9 and TRBJ2-2, the complete variable domain reads DSGVTQTPKHLITATGQRVTLRCSPRSGDLSVYWYQQSLDQGLQFLIQYYNGEERAKGNILERFSAQQFPDLHSELNLSSLELGDSALYFCASSSRHINTGELFFGEGSRLTVL.

J is TRBJ1-1 and V is TRBV27; possibly TRBD1 for D (5 bases). Germline CDR1 and CDR2: MNHEY and SMNVEV (reference sequence). The CDR3 loop spans 11 amino acids. V was pared by 7 bases and J by 8 bases, with 11 bases between. For the CDR3, the DNA is TGTGCCAGCACCTCAAACAGGGAAGCTTTCTTT. Translating gives CASTSNREAFF.

This chain uses TRBV7-2 with TRBJ1-1; D is ambiguous. Trimming took 3 bases from V and 4 from J, leaving 6 bases between them. The CDR3 sequence is 12 residues long. Germline values: CDR1 SGHTA, CDR2 FQGNSA. CDR3 residues: CASSFTGTEAFF. CDR3 DNA sequence: TGTGCCAGCAGCTTTACGGGCACTGAAGCTTTCTTT.

This chain connects TRBV12-2 to TRBJ2-7; the table's D call, TRBD2, has no DNA check behind it. TRBV12-2 is deemed a pseudogene. This CDR3 spans 15 amino acids. CDR3 sequence reads: CGPKIPAGSGYEQYF. The CDR3 nucleotides read TGTGGCCCTAAAATCCCGGCGGGGTCGGGGTACGAGCAGTACTTC.

This clone is classed as medium-sized (0.01 to 0.1%). The rearrangement uses TRBV21-1 and TRBJ1-4. TRBV21-1 is described as a pseudogene. This CDR3 spans 16 amino acids. CDR3 in DNA: TGTGCCAGCAGCCCACTCCGAGGCAGAGATCTTGAAAAACTGTTTTTT. Protein product: CASSPLRGRDLEKLFF.

V gene TRBV7-8 combines with J gene TRBJ2-5; D unresolved. Germline V lookup: CDR1 SGHVS, CDR2 FQNEAQ. This CDR3 has 14 amino acids. V dropped 2 bases and J dropped 1 base, with 8 bases sitting between them. CDR3 DNA sequence: TGTGCCAGCAGCTTAACCCGGGCCCAAGAGACCCAGTACTTC. This encodes CASSLTRAQETQYF.

The J gene is TRBJ1-3, the V gene TRBV5-8; D not certain. Germline V lookup: CDR1 SGHTS, CDR2 YDEGEE. Trimming pared 5 bases from V and 0 bases from J, leaving 12 bases between. The CDR3 extends over 15 amino acids. The CDR3: CASSLSTASGNTIYF. CDR3 in DNA: TGTGCCAGCAGTCTTTCCACGGCCTCTGGAAACACCATATATTTT. Together with reference TRBV5-8 and TRBJ1-3, the CDR3 gives the full variable domain: EAGVTQSPTHLIKTRGQQATLRCSPISGHTSVYWYQQALGLGLQFLLWYDEGEERNRGNFPPRFSGRQFPNYSSELNVNALELEDSALYLCASSLSTASGNTIYFGEGSWLTVV.

The genes are TRBV21-1 and TRBJ1-5; no check of the table's D call, TRBD1, against the DNA was made. TRBV21-1 is listed as a pseudogene. The CDR3 loop spans 16 amino acids. The CDR3 protein is CASSKASGTCHQPQHF. For the CDR3, the DNA is TGTGCCAGCAGCAAAGCAAGTGGCACCTGCCATCAGCCCCAGCATTTT.

The V call is TRBV6-5, the J call TRBJ1-1, with D tentatively TRBD1 (6 bases). Trimming cost V 6 bases and J 1 base, with 12 bases left between them. Germline CDR1 and CDR2: MNHEY and SVGAGI. The length of the CDR3 is 14 residues. For the CDR3, the DNA is TGTGCCAGCAGATTTAGGGGGAGGAACACTGAAGCTTTCTTT. It codes for CASRFRGRNTEAFF.

The rearrangement links TRBV7-8 to TRBJ2-1; 7 bases are shared with TRBD1. Trimming cost V 8 bases and J 7 bases; bases outside gene matches: 8. Germline CDR1 is SGHVS and CDR2 is FQNEAQ. The CDR3 length is 13 residues. CDR3 residues: CASGAGGPNEQFF. The CDR3 nucleotides read TGTGCCAGCGGGGCAGGGGGACCAAATGAGCAGTTCTTC.

This chain joins TRBV10-3 and TRBJ2-7; possibly TRBD2 for D (7 bases). Germline V gene sequence: CDR1 ENHRY, CDR2 SYGVKD. The CDR3 is 15 amino acids. V lost 6 bases, J lost 4 bases, and 19 bases lay in between. The CDR3 region has the DNA TGTGCCATCAGCAGAACGGCAGGGGAGGGGTACGAGCAGTACTTC. It codes for CAISRTAGEGYEQYF.

The CDR3 sequence: CASSQVDRGQAFF. In DNA, the CDR3 is TGTGCCAGCAGCCAAGTTGACAGGGGGCAGGCTTTCTTT. J is TRBJ1-1 and V is TRBV14, with 10 bases matching TRBD1. The CDR3 runs to 13 residues. Germline CDR1 SGHDN, CDR2 FVKESK. J was trimmed by 11 bases and V by 1 base; bases with no gene match: 4.

The V call is TRBV7-2, the J call TRBJ1-2; D is possibly TRBD1 (5 bases). V was trimmed by 1 base and J by 2 bases, leaving 8 bases between them. The germline gives CDR1 SGHTA, CDR2 FQGNSA. The CDR3 length is 14 residues. CDR3 loop: CASSLGDVNYGYTF. The CDR3 coding sequence is TGTGCCAGCAGCTTAGGGGACGTAAACTATGGCTACACCTTC.

This clone was seen once. CDR3 amino acids: CASSVDQGRTPKYGYTF. The DNA of the CDR3 is TGTGCCAGCAGCGTAGATCAGGGCCGCACACCAAAATATGGCTACACCTTC. This chain connects TRBV9 to TRBJ1-2; the D gene is possibly TRBD1 (5 bases). V lost 0 bases and J 5 bases, leaving 20 bases between the germline ends. Germline V lookup: CDR1 SGDLS, CDR2 YYNGEE. CDR3 length equals 17 residues.

The rearrangement uses TRBV29-1 and TRBJ2-1; D perhaps matches TRBD1 (5 bases). This CDR3 contains 12 residues. Trimming stripped 4 bases from V and 8 bases from J, with 12 bases between. Germline V CDR1 and CDR2: SQVTM, ANQGSEA. CDR3 coding DNA: TGCAGCGTTGGTAGGGGCGGCTATGAGCAGTTCTTC. Protein product: CSVGRGGYEQFF.

The J gene is TRBJ1-6, the V gene TRBV6-6; D remains unclear. The CDR3 extends over 16 amino acids. Between the trimmed V and J ends, which lost 2 bases and 7 bases, there was a span of 15 bases. The V gene's germline CDR1 is MNHNY and CDR2 SVGAGI (reference sequence). For the CDR3, the DNA is TGTGCCAGCAGTTACCCCCGTGCGGAGACAAATTCACCCCTCCACTTT. Protein: CASSYPRAETNSPLHF.

The V call is TRBV12-5, the J call TRBJ2-7; D is ambiguous. This CDR3 region has 13 residues. Germline CDR1 LGHNT, CDR2 FRNRAP. V lost 1 base to trimming and J lost 7 bases, with 11 bases between them. The CDR3 protein is CASGLGDPREQYF. The CDR3 coding sequence is TGTGCTAGTGGTTTGGGGGATCCTAGGGAGCAGTACTTC.

This rearrangement joins TRBV6-1 to TRBJ2-1, with 11 bases matching TRBD2. Germline V lookup: CDR1 MNHNS, CDR2 SASEGT. The CDR3 contains 16 residues. The trim removed 0 bases at V and 2 bases at J, leaving 0 bases unmatched. CDR3 loop: CASSEASGGAYNEQFF. The CDR3 nucleotides read TGTGCCAGCAGTGAAGCTAGCGGGGGGGCCTACAATGAGCAGTTCTTC.

This clone was seen once. This chain joins TRBV7-2 and TRBJ2-5, with 7 nucleotides matching TRBD2. The germline V gene has CDR1 SGHTA and CDR2 FQGNSA. Germline trimming cut 4 bases from V and 7 bases from J; bases unmatched to any gene: 12. This CDR3 region has 15 residues. This CDR3 reads CASSSDPWGGSTQYF. As DNA, the CDR3 is TGTGCCAGCAGCTCCGACCCGTGGGGGGGGTCGACCCAGTACTTC.

The chain recombines TRBV7-7 with TRBJ2-3; 9 bases fit TRBD2. Germline V gene sequence: CDR1 SSHAT, CDR2 FNYEAQ (reference sequence). The V and J ends lost 5 bases and 7 bases, in that order; junction bases with no gene match: 4. The CDR3 runs 13 residues. This chain's CDR3 is CASSALAGHTQYF. In nucleotides, the CDR3 is TGTGCCAGCAGCGCTCTAGCGGGGCATACGCAGTATTTT. The full variable domain, its missing parts supplied by reference TRBV7-7 and TRBJ2-3, is GAGVSQSPRYKVTKRGQDVTLRCDPISSHATLYWYQQALGQGPEFLTYFNYEAQPDKSGLPSDRFSAERPEGSISTLTIQRTEQRDSAMYRCASSALAGHTQYFGPGTRLTVL.

This chain uses TRBV30 with TRBJ2-7; possible D gene TRBD1, 5 bases. Trimming took 2 bases from V and 2 from J, leaving 7 bases between them. The length of the CDR3 is 12 residues. In germline, CDR1 is GTSNPN, CDR2 SVGIG (reference sequence). CDR3 loop: CAWSTGPYEQYF. CDR3 nucleotide sequence: TGTGCCTGGAGTACAGGCCCCTACGAGCAGTACTTC.

This CDR3 is CSADLGVETQYF. In nucleotides, the CDR3 is TGCAGCGCTGACCTAGGGGTAGAGACCCAGTACTTC. This rearrangement joins TRBV29-1 to TRBJ2-5, with TRBD1 as a possible D gene (5 bases). The germline gives CDR1 SQVTM, CDR2 ANQGSEA. The CDR3 has 12 amino acids. Trimming cost V 7 bases and J 4 bases, with 13 bases left between them.

The gene calls are TRBV4-3 and TRBJ2-1; 7 bases map to TRBD2. The CDR3 is made up of 17 amino acids. Unmatched junction bases numbered 10, after V lost 3 bases and J lost 2 bases. Germline assignment: CDR1 LGHNA and CDR2 YSLEER. As DNA, the CDR3 is TGCGCCAGCAGCCAGGGAGCGAGCGGGGTCCCCTACAATGAGCAGTTCTTC. Its translation is CASSQGASGVPYNEQFF.